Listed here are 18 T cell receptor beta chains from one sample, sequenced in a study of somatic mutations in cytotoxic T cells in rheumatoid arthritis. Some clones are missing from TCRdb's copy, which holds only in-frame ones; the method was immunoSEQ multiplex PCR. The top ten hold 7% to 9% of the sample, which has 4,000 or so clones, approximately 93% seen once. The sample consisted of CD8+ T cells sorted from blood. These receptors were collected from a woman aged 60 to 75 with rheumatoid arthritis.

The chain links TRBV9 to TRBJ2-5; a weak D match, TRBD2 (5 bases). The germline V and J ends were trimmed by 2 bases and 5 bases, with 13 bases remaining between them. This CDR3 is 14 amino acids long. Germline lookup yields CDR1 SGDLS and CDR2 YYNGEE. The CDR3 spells CASSVSPSRETQYF. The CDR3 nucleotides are TGTGCCAGCAGCGTGTCGCCTAGCCGCGAGACCCAGTACTTC.

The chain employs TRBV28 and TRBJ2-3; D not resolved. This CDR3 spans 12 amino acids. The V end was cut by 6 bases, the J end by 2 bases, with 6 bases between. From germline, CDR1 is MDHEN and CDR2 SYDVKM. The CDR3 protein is CASSLSTDTQYF. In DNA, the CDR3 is TGTGCCAGCAGCCTGTCCACAGATACGCAGTATTTT. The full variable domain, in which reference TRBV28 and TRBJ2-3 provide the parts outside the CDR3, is DVKVTQSSRYLVKRTGEKVFLECVQDMDHENMFWYRQDPGLGLRLIYFSYDVKMKEKGDIPEGYSVSREKKERFSLILESASTNQTSMYLCASSLSTDTQYFGPGTRLTVL.

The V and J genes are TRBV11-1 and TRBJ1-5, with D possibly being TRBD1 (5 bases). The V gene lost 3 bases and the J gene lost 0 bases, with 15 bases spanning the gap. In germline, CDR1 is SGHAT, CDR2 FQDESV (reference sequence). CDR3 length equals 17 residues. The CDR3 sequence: CASSLPPGDDSNQPQHF. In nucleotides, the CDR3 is TGTGCCAGCAGCTTGCCCCCGGGGGACGATAGCAATCAGCCCCAGCATTTT.

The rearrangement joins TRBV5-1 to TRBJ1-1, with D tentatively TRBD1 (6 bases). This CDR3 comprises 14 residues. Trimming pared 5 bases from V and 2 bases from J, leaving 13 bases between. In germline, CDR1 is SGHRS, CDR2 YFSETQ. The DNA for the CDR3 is TGCGCCAGCAGAGTTTACAGGGAAAACACTGAAGCTTTCTTT. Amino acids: CASRVYRENTEAFF.

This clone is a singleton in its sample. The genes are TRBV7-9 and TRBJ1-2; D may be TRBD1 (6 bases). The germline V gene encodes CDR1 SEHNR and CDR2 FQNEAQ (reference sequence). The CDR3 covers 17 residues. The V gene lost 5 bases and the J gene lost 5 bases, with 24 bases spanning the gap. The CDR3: CASSLAGGAGAKYGYTF. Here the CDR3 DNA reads TGTGCCAGCAGCCTCGCGGGGGGAGCGGGGGCCAAGTATGGCTACACCTTC. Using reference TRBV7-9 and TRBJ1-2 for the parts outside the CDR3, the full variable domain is DTGVSQNPRHKITKRGQNVTFRCDPISEHNRLYWYRQTLGQGPEFLTYFQNEAQLEKSRLLSDRFSAERPKGSFSTLEIQRTEQGDSAMYLCASSLAGGAGAKYGYTFGSGTRLTVV.

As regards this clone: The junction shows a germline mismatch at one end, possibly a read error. The CDR3 DNA reads TGTGCCAGCAGCCCGATGGCAAGACTTTCCTTCAATAATTCCCCCCTCCACTTT. Translated: CASSPMARLSFNNSPLHF. The chain joins TRBV7-8 to TRBJ1-6; D is uncertain. Germline values: CDR1 SGHVS, CDR2 FQNEAQ. CDR3 length: 18 amino acids.

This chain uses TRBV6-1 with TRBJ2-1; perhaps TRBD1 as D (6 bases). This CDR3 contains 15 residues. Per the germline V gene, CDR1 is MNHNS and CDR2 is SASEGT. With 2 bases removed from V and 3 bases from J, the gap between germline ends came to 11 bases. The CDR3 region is CASSERQVLYNEQFF. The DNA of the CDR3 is TGTGCCAGCAGTGAACGACAGGTACTCTACAATGAGCAGTTCTTC.

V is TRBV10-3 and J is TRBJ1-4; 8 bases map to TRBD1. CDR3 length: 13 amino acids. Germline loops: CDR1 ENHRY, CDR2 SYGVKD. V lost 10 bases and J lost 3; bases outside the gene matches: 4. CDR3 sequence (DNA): TGTGCCAGCCAGGGGGCGGCTAATGAAAAACTGTTTTTT. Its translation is CASQGAANEKLFF.

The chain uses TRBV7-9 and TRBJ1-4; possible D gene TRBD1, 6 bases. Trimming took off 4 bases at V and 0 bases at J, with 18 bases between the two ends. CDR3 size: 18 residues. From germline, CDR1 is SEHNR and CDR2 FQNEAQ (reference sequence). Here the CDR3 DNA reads TGTGCCAGCAGCTCCAACAGGGCCCAATCGACAACTAATGAAAAACTGTTTTTT. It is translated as CASSSNRAQSTTNEKLFF. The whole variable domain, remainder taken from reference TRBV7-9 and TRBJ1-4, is DTGVSQNPRHKITKRGQNVTFRCDPISEHNRLYWYRQTLGQGPEFLTYFQNEAQLEKSRLLSDRFSAERPKGSFSTLEIQRTEQGDSAMYLCASSSNRAQSTTNEKLFFGSGTQLSVL.

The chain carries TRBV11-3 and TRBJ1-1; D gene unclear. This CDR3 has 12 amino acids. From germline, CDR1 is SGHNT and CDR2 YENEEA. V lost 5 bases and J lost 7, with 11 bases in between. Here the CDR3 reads CASSHINGEAFF. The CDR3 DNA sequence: TGTGCCAGCAGCCATATCAACGGTGAAGCTTTCTTT.

The CDR3 protein is CASSPSGGTQETQYF. The CDR3 region has the DNA TGTGCCAGCTCACCCAGCGGGGGGACTCAAGAGACCCAGTACTTC. V usage is TRBV18 and J usage is TRBJ2-5; 9 bases line up with TRBD2. V was clipped by 3 bases and J by 2 bases; unmatched bases: 4. The germline gives CDR1 KGHSH, CDR2 LQKENI. This CDR3 has 15 residues.

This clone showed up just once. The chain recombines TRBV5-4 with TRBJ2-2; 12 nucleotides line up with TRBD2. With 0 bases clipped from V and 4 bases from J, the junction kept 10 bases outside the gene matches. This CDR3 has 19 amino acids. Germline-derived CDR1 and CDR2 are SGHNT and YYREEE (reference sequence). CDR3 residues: CASSLGPSGGAVGTGELFF. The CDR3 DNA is TGTGCCAGCAGCTTGGGTCCTAGCGGGGGGGCCGTGGGCACCGGGGAGCTGTTTTTT.

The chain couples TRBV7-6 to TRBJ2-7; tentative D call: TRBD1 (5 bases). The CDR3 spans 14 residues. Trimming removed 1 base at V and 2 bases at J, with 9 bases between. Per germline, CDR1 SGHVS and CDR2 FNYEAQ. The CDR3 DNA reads TGTGCCAGCAGCTTAGGTCCAGGGCCCTACGAGCAGTACGTC. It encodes CASSLGPGPYEQYV.

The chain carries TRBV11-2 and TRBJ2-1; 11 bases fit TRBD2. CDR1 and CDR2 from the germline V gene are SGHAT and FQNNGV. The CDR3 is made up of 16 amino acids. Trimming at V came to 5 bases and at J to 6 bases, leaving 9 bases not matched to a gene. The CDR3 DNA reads TGTGCCAGCAGCAGCAGTAGCGGGGGGGCTCTCAATGAGCAGTTCTTC. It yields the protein CASSSSSGGALNEQFF.

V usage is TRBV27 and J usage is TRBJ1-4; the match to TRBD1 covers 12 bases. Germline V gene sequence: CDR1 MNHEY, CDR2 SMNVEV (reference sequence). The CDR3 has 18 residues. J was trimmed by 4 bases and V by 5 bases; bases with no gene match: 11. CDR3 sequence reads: CASSPPRDRGPNNEKLFF. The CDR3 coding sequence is TGTGCCAGCAGTCCCCCCCGGGACAGGGGGCCAAATAATGAAAAACTGTTTTTT. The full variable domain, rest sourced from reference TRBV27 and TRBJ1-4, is EAQVTQNPRYLITVTGKKLTVTCSQNMNHEYMSWYRQDPGLGLRQIYYSMNVEVTDKGDVPEGYKVSRKEKRNFPLILESPSPNQTSLYFCASSPPRDRGPNNEKLFFGSGTQLSVL.

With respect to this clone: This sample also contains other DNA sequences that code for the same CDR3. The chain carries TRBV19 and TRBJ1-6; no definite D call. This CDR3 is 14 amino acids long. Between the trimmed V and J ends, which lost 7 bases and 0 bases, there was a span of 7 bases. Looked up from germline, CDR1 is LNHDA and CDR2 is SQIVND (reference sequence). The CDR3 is CASTPRSYNSPLHF. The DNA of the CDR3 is TGTGCCAGTACCCCTCGCTCCTATAATTCACCCCTCCACTTT. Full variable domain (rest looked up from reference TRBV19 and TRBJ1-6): DGGITQSPKYLFRKEGQNVTLSCEQNLNHDAMYWYRQDPGQGLRLIYYSQIVNDFQKGDIAEGYSVSREKKESFPLTVTSAQKNPTAFYLCASTPRSYNSPLHFGNGTRLTVT.

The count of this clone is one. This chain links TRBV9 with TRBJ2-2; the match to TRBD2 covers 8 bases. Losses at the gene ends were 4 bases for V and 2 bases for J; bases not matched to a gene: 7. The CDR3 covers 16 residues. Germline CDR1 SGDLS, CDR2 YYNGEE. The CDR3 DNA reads TGTGCCAGCAGCTCCCGGGGGGGACCTAACACCGGGGAGCTGTTTTTT. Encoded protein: CASSSRGGPNTGELFF.

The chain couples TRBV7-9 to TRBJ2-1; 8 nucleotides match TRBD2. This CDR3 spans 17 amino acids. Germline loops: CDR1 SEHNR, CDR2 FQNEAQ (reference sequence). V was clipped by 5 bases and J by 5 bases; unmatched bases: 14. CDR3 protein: CASSLRRGGDSNNEQFF. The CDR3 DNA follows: TGTGCCAGCAGCCTTCGACGGGGGGGAGATTCTAACAATGAGCAGTTCTTC.